Listed below are T cell receptor beta chains from one sample, sequenced in a study of blood T cell repertoires in COVID-19. Measured with immunoSEQ multiplex PCR; TCRdb has only the in-frame clones, and not every one. Found here are around 61,000 clones, under 90% of them singletons; the top ten hold more than 2.5%. Sequencing used peripheral blood. These receptors all stem from a man aged 50 to 59 with active COVID-19. Each CDR3 is given without its conserved first and last residue. The D gene is left open where the match is weak.

cdr3_length	v_call	d_call	cdr3_aa
12	TRBV18	TRBD1	ASSQGTGYEKLF
16	TRBV7-9	TRBD1	ASSSSPGQGMNTGELF
10	TRBV10-3	NA	AISETGRGYT
11	TRBV9	NA	ASSVDSSETQY
16	TRBV28	TRBD1	ASSLGYRGRRRIYGYT
12	TRBV25-1	NA	ASSGVTWNNEQF
12	TRBV7-3	NA	ASSLTQAPRTQY
14	TRBV4-1	NA	ASSQPQGSYNSPLH
13	TRBV2	TRBD1	ASSPGQGVTGELF
13	TRBV2	NA	ASSESGGSIYEQY
14	TRBV6-1	NA	ASSGPGRGRTQPQH
13	TRBV5-4	NA	ASSPQAGLSYEQY
13	TRBV5-1	NA	ASSHAGLYQETQY
14	TRBV25-1	TRBD1	ASSADRAEVNYGYT
13	TRBV7-2	TRBD1	ASSRTGGSAYEQY
13	TRBV11-3	NA	ASSLDRSSYNEQF
10	TRBV24-1	NA	ATSDWQTGYT
15	TRBV4-1	TRBD2	ASSQETSGRPGDTQY
12	TRBV7-9	NA	ASSLLQTTYEQY
10	TRBV29-1	TRBD1	SVRTGGDIQY
15	TRBV5-6	NA	ASSSLGSERSYNEQF
9	TRBV6-5	NA	ASSPGWAQY
13	TRBV5-1	NA	ASLQNAGNTGELF
12	TRBV6-5	NA	ATFIGGPPYEQY
14	TRBV6-1	NA	ASSEGQDGAPDTQY
12	TRBV11-2	NA	ASSRQGMNTEAF
13	TRBV5-1	TRBD1	ASSLTTGASYEQY